This paragraph covers one TCR beta chain sequence. Antigen unknown. The data were obtained in a study of OX40 agonist ivuxolimab in advanced cancers. Study-level background: Patients were treated with ivuxolimab, an agonistic anti-OX40 (CD134) antibody. Study findings and constraints: Not determined was the antigen specificity of the expanded peripheral T cells.

Only in-frame clones appear in the TCRdb table, and some are missing; sequencing was by immunoSEQ multiplex PCR. The sample has roughly 70,000 clones; roughly 78% are singletons. CDR3 length: 16 amino acids. With V trimmed by 1 base and J by 4 bases, 9 bases remained unmatched. Germline CDR1 SGHVS, CDR2 FNYEAQ. Sequences were derived from CD4+ or CD8+ T cells sorted from blood, sampled in a trial of the OX40 agonist ivuxolimab. This sequence originates from an adult with an advanced solid tumor such as melanoma, head and neck, liver or kidney cancer. The V gene is TRBV7-6, the J gene TRBJ2-7; 8 bases are a match to TRBD2. CDR3 bases: TGTGCCAGCAGCTTAGTGTCAGGAGCGGGAGTTTACGAGCAGTACTTC. It encodes CASSLVSGAGVYEQYF.